A single sample is the source of the 26 T cell receptor beta chains below, sequenced in a study of T cell responses to AZD1222 COVID-19 vaccine (dated by TCRdb to the early 2020s). Sample time point, as interpreted from the label and publication: about 28 days (+/-7) after the second vaccine dose. Libraries were constructed by the immunoSEQ multiplex PCR assay. In TCRdb, the immuneACCESS table is reduced to in-frame sequences with V and J assigned. These tables do not hold every clone; where another copy was compared, an unresolved V gene accounts for under half, and the others remain unexplained. For this sample there are some 150,000 clones; 90% to 95% appear just once. Jointly, the top ten make up roughly 1.6% of the sample. Here the sequenced sample was peripheral blood, taken 28 days after the second AZD1222 dose. The receptors stem from an adult who received the AZD1222 COVID-19 vaccine.

The chain employs TRBV19 and TRBJ1-2; tentative D call: TRBD1 (6 bases). Germline values: CDR1 LNHDA, CDR2 SQIVND (reference sequence). V was pared by 3 bases and J by 4 bases, with 15 bases between. The CDR3 is 15 amino acids. CDR3 bases: TGTGCCAGTAGTATGCCATCGGGGGCCCTCTATGGCTACACCTTC. The encoded protein is CASSMPSGALYGYTF. Together with reference TRBV19 and TRBJ1-2, the CDR3 gives the full variable domain: DGGITQSPKYLFRKEGQNVTLSCEQNLNHDAMYWYRQDPGQGLRLIYYSQIVNDFQKGDIAEGYSVSREKKESFPLTVTSAQKNPTAFYLCASSMPSGALYGYTFGSGTRLTVV.

The rearrangement joins TRBV30 to TRBJ1-6, with D possibly TRBD1 on 5 matching bases. Trimming removed 2 bases from V and 2 bases from J, with 16 bases in between. Looked up from germline, CDR1 is GTSNPN and CDR2 is SVGIG (reference sequence). CDR3 length: 17 residues. CDR3 loop: CAWSSGYGGTYNSPLHF. As DNA, the CDR3 is TGTGCCTGGAGTTCCGGGTACGGGGGTACCTATAATTCACCCCTCCACTTT.

The gene calls are TRBV6-1 and TRBJ1-5, with D unclear. The CDR3 totals 15 residues. CDR1 is MNHNS and CDR2 is SASEGT in the germline V gene. V lost 1 base to trimming and J lost 9 bases, with 16 bases between them. CDR3 DNA sequence: TGTGCCAGCAGTGAAGAGCCGGGTGTCGCTCGGCCCCAGCATTTT. Protein: CASSEEPGVARPQHF.

The chain employs TRBV15 and TRBJ1-4; a possible D gene is TRBD1 (5 bases). Looked up from germline, CDR1 is LNHNV and CDR2 is YYDKDF (reference sequence). Between the trimmed V and J ends, which lost 1 base and 8 bases, there was a span of 14 bases. The CDR3 covers 15 residues. In nucleotides, the CDR3 is TGTGCCACCAGCAGAGGGGGGACTGTCGAGGAAAAACTGTTTTTT. It specifies CATSRGGTVEEKLFF.

The chain employs TRBV7-2 and TRBJ2-1; 7 nucleotides match TRBD2. With 5 bases clipped from V and 4 bases from J, the junction kept 2 bases outside the gene matches. This CDR3 contains 13 residues. In germline, CDR1 is SGHTA, CDR2 FQGNSA. For the CDR3, the DNA is TGTGCCAGCAGCCGGACTAGATACAATGAGCAGTTCTTC. Its protein is CASSRTRYNEQFF.

The rearrangement uses TRBV30 and TRBJ1-1; D ambiguous. CDR1 is GTSNPN and CDR2 is SVGIG in the germline V gene (reference sequence). The V end lost 8 bases, the J end lost 1 base, and 8 bases lay between the germline ends. The CDR3 covers 11 residues. CDR3 loop: CAASENTEAFF. In nucleotides, the CDR3 is TGTGCCGCCTCAGAGAACACTGAAGCTTTCTTT.

The chain uses TRBV7-9 and TRBJ2-1; D possibly corresponds to TRBD1 (6 bases). Trimming cost V 7 bases and J 6 bases, with 19 bases left between them. The CDR3 is 15 residues long. CDR1 is SEHNR and CDR2 is FQNEAQ in the germline V gene (reference sequence). CDR3 sequence (DNA): TGTGCCAGCAAGCTAGGGGGTGTGCAGCGCAATGAGCAGTTCTTC. Residues: CASKLGGVQRNEQFF.

This chain uses TRBV28 with TRBJ1-4; D is perhaps TRBD1 (6 bases). From germline, CDR1 is MDHEN and CDR2 SYDVKM. The CDR3 is made up of 15 amino acids. The ends were cut back, 5 bases at V and 8 bases at J, with 18 bases in the middle. CDR3 DNA: TGTGCCAGCAGTACTACAGGGAAAGGGGGGGAAAAACTGTTTTTT. Its translation is CASSTTGKGGEKLFF.

V gene TRBV7-9 combines with J gene TRBJ1-6; the D is unclear. This CDR3 contains 13 residues. Germline V gives CDR1 SEHNR, CDR2 FQNEAQ (reference sequence). The V end was cut by 4 bases, the J end by 6 bases, with 7 bases between. The CDR3 coding sequence is TGTGCCAGCAGCTCATGGGGTAATTCACCCCTCCACTTT. This sequence encodes CASSSWGNSPLHF.

The genes are TRBV11-2 and TRBJ1-1; D might be TRBD1 (5 bases). There are 15 residues in the CDR3. The V end was cut by 2 bases, the J end by 1 base, with 11 bases between. The V gene's germline CDR1 is SGHAT and CDR2 FQNNGV. The CDR3, as DNA: TGTGCCAGCAGCTTACCAGGGATGGGGAACACTGAAGCTTTCTTT. Translating it yields CASSLPGMGNTEAFF.

CDR3 sequence reads: CASIGRGGRTEAFF. CDR3 DNA sequence: TGTGCCAGCATCGGAAGGGGGGGAAGGACTGAAGCTTTCTTT. The chain uses TRBV7-9 and TRBJ1-1, with a weak D call TRBD1 (6 bases). CDR3 length: 14 residues. Trimming cost V 7 bases and J 5 bases, with 17 bases left between them. Germline V gives CDR1 SEHNR, CDR2 FQNEAQ (reference sequence).

This chain connects TRBV2 to TRBJ1-2; 7 bases are shared with TRBD1. Trimming took 5 bases from V and 8 from J; bases not matched to a gene: 11. CDR1 SNHLY and CDR2 FYNNEI come from the germline V gene. The CDR3 is 14 amino acids. The CDR3 sequence: CASSLPDRVRGYTF. The CDR3 DNA reads TGTGCCAGCAGTCTACCCGACAGGGTGAGGGGCTACACCTTC. The variable domain in full, with the rest retrieved from reference TRBV2 and TRBJ1-2, is EPEVTQTPSHQVTQMGQEVILRCVPISNHLYFYWYRQILGQKVEFLVSFYNNEISEKSEIFDDQFSVERPDGSNFTLKIRSTKLEDSAMYFCASSLPDRVRGYTFGSGTRLTVV.

V is TRBV19 and J is TRBJ2-5; 7 nucleotides line up with TRBD1. The germline V gene encodes CDR1 LNHDA and CDR2 SQIVND (reference sequence). J was trimmed by 0 bases and V by 7 bases; bases with no gene match: 2. CDR3 size: 13 residues. CDR3 coding DNA: TGTGCCAGTACGGGACAGCACCAAGAGACCCAGTACTTC. Its translation: CASTGQHQETQYF.

V and J are TRBV19 and TRBJ1-1, with D possibly being TRBD1 (5 bases). From germline, CDR1 is LNHDA and CDR2 SQIVND (reference sequence). V lost 5 bases to trimming and J lost 5 bases, with 15 bases between them. CDR3 length: 14 amino acids. The CDR3 DNA sequence: TGTGCCAGTAGTCCGGGGGGGACTAGTACTGAAGCTTTCTTT. Translation: CASSPGGTSTEAFF.

The chain uses TRBV7-8 and TRBJ2-7, with 9 bases matching TRBD1. The CDR3 runs 15 residues. CDR1 SGHVS and CDR2 FQNEAQ come from the germline V gene. J gave up 6 bases and V 5 bases, and 11 bases lay outside the gene matches. The CDR3 sequence: CASSLSGQGFREQYF. CDR3 bases: TGTGCCAGCAGCCTGTCGGGACAGGGATTTCGCGAGCAGTACTTC.

The chain joins TRBV5-8 to TRBJ1-1, with a possible D match to TRBD1 (5 bases). This CDR3 has 15 residues. The V gene's germline CDR1 is SGHTS and CDR2 YDEGEE. V lost 5 bases, J lost 4 bases, and 18 bases lay in between. CDR3 coding DNA: TGTGCCAGCAGGGCCGTGTTGGGGGTAGGCACTGAAGCTTTCTTT. Translating gives CASRAVLGVGTEAFF.

The chain uses TRBV19 and TRBJ1-2; TRBD1 matches at 8 bases. Germline V gives CDR1 LNHDA, CDR2 SQIVND (reference sequence). CDR3 size: 14 residues. V trimming: 3 bases; J trimming: 4 bases; junction bases outside the gene matches: 4. The CDR3 nucleotides are TGTGCCAGTAGTATCGACAGGGGAGGCTATGGCTACACCTTC. It is translated as CASSIDRGGYGYTF.

V is TRBV6-5 and J is TRBJ1-4, with TRBD1 matching over 7 bases. V was clipped by 5 bases and J by 1 base; unmatched bases: 4. CDR1 is MNHEY and CDR2 is SVGAGI in the germline V gene. There are 15 residues in the CDR3. CDR3 in DNA: TGTGCCAGCAGTCGAGGGGGCGTAACTAATGAAAAACTGTTTTTT. Protein product: CASSRGGVTNEKLFF.

This clone has more than one count but fewer than ten. The rearrangement uses TRBV5-5 and TRBJ1-2; D not certain. Looked up from germline, CDR1 is SGHKS and CDR2 is YYEKEE (reference sequence). The CDR3 is made up of 14 amino acids. The germline V and J ends were trimmed by 0 bases and 4 bases, with 10 bases remaining between them. The CDR3 DNA follows: TGTGCCAGCAGCTTGGCGTGGGAGTTCTATGGCTACACCTTC. It translates to CASSLAWEFYGYTF.

In its sample, this clone was seen once. V and J are TRBV3-1 (or the pseudogene TRBV3-2) and TRBJ2-3; D might be TRBD2 (6 bases). The germline V and J ends were trimmed by 2 bases and 1 base, with 16 bases remaining between them. CDR1 is LGHDT and CDR2 is YNNKEL in the germline V gene (reference sequence). The CDR3 consists of 17 residues. Here the CDR3 reads CASSQYGSPIRTDTQYF. CDR3 nucleotides: TGTGCCAGCAGCCAATACGGGAGTCCCATCCGCACAGATACGCAGTATTTT.

The rearrangement uses TRBV18 and TRBJ1-6; 8 nucleotides match TRBD1. Germline V gives CDR1 KGHSH, CDR2 LQKENI. V shed 2 bases and J 1 base; nucleotides not matched to a gene: 1. CDR3 length: 16 residues. CDR3 sequence: CASSPGQGSYNSPLHF. CDR3 coding DNA: TGTGCCAGCTCACCAGGACAGGGTTCCTATAATTCACCCCTCCACTTT.

In DNA form, the CDR3 reads TGTGCCAGCAGCTTAGGATCAGCCTCCTACGAGCAGTACTTC. Encoded protein: CASSLGSASYEQYF. This rearrangement joins TRBV7-8 to TRBJ2-7; D uncertain. Trimming took 1 base from V and 0 from J, leaving 7 bases between them. CDR3 length equals 14 residues. From germline, CDR1 is SGHVS and CDR2 FQNEAQ.

V and J are TRBV9 and TRBJ1-6; D unresolved. Trimming took off 0 bases at V and 0 bases at J, with 7 bases between the two ends. The CDR3 runs 16 residues. In germline, CDR1 is SGDLS, CDR2 YYNGEE. This CDR3 is CASSVDGSSYNSPLHF. The CDR3, as DNA: TGTGCCAGCAGCGTAGATGGGAGCTCCTATAATTCACCCCTCCACTTT.

This chain links TRBV6-5 with TRBJ2-1; no firm D call. Germline V CDR1 and CDR2: MNHEY, SVGAGI. V lost 0 bases and J lost 4, with 10 bases in between. The length of the CDR3 is 15 residues. CDR3 nucleotides: TGTGCCAGCAGTTACTCGACCTTCCCTTACAATGAGCAGTTCTTC. Translating gives CASSYSTFPYNEQFF.

This chain joins TRBV5-4 and TRBJ2-1, with 9 bases matching TRBD2. V lost 6 bases, J lost 6 bases, and 7 bases stayed unmatched. Germline lookup yields CDR1 SGHNT and CDR2 YYREEE (reference sequence). CDR3 length equals 14 residues. The CDR3 protein is CASTAGGPSNEQFF. The CDR3 nucleotides read TGTGCCAGCACGGCGGGAGGGCCCTCCAATGAGCAGTTCTTC.

This chain connects TRBV5-5 to TRBJ2-1, with no clear D. The V and J ends lost 0 bases and 6 bases respectively, with 13 bases between them. The CDR3 runs to 15 residues. The germline V gene encodes CDR1 SGHKS and CDR2 YYEKEE (reference sequence). In nucleotides, the CDR3 is TGTGCCAGCAGCTTGGTGGCAGGCCGTGGCAATGAGCAGTTCTTC. It translates to CASSLVAGRGNEQFF.